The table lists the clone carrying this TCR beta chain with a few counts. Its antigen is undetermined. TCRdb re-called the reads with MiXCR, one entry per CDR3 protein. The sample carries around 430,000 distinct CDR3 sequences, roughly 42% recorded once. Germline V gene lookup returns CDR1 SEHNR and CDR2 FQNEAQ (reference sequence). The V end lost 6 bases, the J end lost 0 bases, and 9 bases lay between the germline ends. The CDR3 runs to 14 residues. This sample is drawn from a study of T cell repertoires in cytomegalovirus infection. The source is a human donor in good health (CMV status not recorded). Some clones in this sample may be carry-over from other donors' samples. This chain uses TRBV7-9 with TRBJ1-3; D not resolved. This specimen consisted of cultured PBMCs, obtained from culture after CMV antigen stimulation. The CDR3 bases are TGTGCCAGCAGTGGACCGCACTCTGGAAACACCATATATTTT. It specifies CASSGPHSGNTIYF.